This is a list of T cell receptor beta chains from one sample in a study of blood T cell repertoires in COVID-19. Clones were sequenced by immunoSEQ multiplex PCR, and TCRdb holds only the in-frame ones, with some missing. This sample has roughly 410,000 clones, with roughly 86% found just once. The specimen was peripheral blood. All receptors derive from a woman aged 60-75 years with COVID-19, enrolled during active disease. Each CDR3 is given with its conserved first and last residue. The order of the fields is CDR3 protein, CDR3 length, D gene, V gene, J gene. A D gene is named only where the DNA matches it firmly.

CDR3: CASSQVYGNEQFF
length: 13
D: NA
V: TRBV4-1
J: TRBJ2-1

CDR3: CATAFGGHEQYF
length: 12
D: NA
V: TRBV2
J: TRBJ2-7

CDR3: CASSLTGSNSPLHF
length: 14
D: TRBD1
V: TRBV11-2
J: TRBJ1-6

CDR3: CSAEGSSGGPNTGELFF
length: 17
D: TRBD2
V: TRBV29-1
J: TRBJ2-2

CDR3: CASGSGRTGELFF
length: 13
D: NA
V: TRBV12-5
J: TRBJ2-2

CDR3: CASSRTGVGAYEQYF
length: 15
D: TRBD1
V: TRBV6-5
J: TRBJ2-7

CDR3: CASSRDRGNQPQHF
length: 14
D: TRBD1
V: TRBV7-8
J: TRBJ1-5

CDR3: CASSVKRGNTGELFF
length: 15
D: NA
V: TRBV2
J: TRBJ2-2

CDR3: CASSTDRGSYNEQFF
length: 15
D: TRBD1
V: TRBV6-5
J: TRBJ2-1

CDR3: CASTPRGPPNSPLHF
length: 15
D: NA
V: TRBV19
J: TRBJ1-6

CDR3: CASSPQGVNYGYTF
length: 14
D: NA
V: TRBV19
J: TRBJ1-2

CDR3: CASSLRDYITGELFF
length: 15
D: TRBD2
V: TRBV11-2
J: TRBJ2-2

CDR3: CASSAGLAGRGANVLTF
length: 17
D: TRBD2
V: TRBV5-4
J: TRBJ2-6

CDR3: CASRATVSSGNTIYF
length: 15
D: NA
V: TRBV28
J: TRBJ1-3

CDR3: CASSAATGTGYNEQFF
length: 16
D: TRBD1
V: TRBV7-7
J: TRBJ2-1

CDR3: CASSERLVTQYF
length: 12
D: NA
V: TRBV6-5
J: TRBJ2-5

CDR3: CAHRQMSTGELFF
length: 13
D: NA
V: TRBV12-3/TRBV12-4
J: TRBJ2-2

CDR3: CASRNTGASNYGYTF
length: 15
D: NA
V: TRBV19
J: TRBJ1-2

CDR3: CASSQHGTGGTGELFF
length: 16
D: TRBD1
V: TRBV4-1
J: TRBJ2-2

CDR3: CAWSVLRANYGYTF
length: 14
D: NA
V: TRBV30
J: TRBJ1-2

CDR3: CASSGTSGGQETQYF
length: 15
D: TRBD2
V: TRBV28
J: TRBJ2-5

CDR3: CASSSGQGGQETQYF
length: 15
D: TRBD1
V: TRBV5-1
J: TRBJ2-5

CDR3: CATSDRGTTQYF
length: 12
D: NA
V: TRBV24-1
J: TRBJ2-3

CDR3: CASSLEVGYSNQPQHF
length: 16
D: NA
V: TRBV7-8
J: TRBJ1-5

CDR3: CASSEPGTGGFF
length: 12
D: TRBD1
V: TRBV5-1
J: TRBJ2-1

CDR3: CASFDRAGANVLTF
length: 14
D: TRBD1
V: TRBV19
J: TRBJ2-6

CDR3: CAIREGQGTNYGYTF
length: 15
D: TRBD1
V: TRBV10-3
J: TRBJ1-2

CDR3: CASSVAVREQFF
length: 12
D: NA
V: TRBV5-4
J: TRBJ2-1

CDR3: CSVVGLNTGELFF
length: 13
D: NA
V: TRBV29-1
J: TRBJ2-2

CDR3: CASSREAGTLRLFF
length: 14
D: NA
V: TRBV6-5
J: TRBJ1-4

CDR3: CASTDRVANNSPLHF
length: 15
D: TRBD1
V: TRBV18
J: TRBJ1-6

CDR3: CASSPTGVEQYF
length: 12
D: TRBD1
V: TRBV2
J: TRBJ2-7

CDR3: CASSYGTSYEQYF
length: 13
D: NA
V: TRBV6-5
J: TRBJ2-7

CDR3: CASSPLGLGEGDTQYF
length: 16
D: TRBD2
V: TRBV7-6
J: TRBJ2-3

CDR3: CASRWGGSISPLHF
length: 14
D: NA
V: TRBV10-1
J: TRBJ1-6

CDR3: CASSALGGPNEKLFF
length: 15
D: NA
V: TRBV9
J: TRBJ1-4

CDR3: CASSLAAGVSGANVLTF
length: 17
D: NA
V: TRBV11-2
J: TRBJ2-6

CDR3: CASSFSSNQPQHF
length: 13
D: NA
V: TRBV28
J: TRBJ1-5

CDR3: CASSSRTSGNTDTQYF
length: 16
D: TRBD2
V: TRBV7-9
J: TRBJ2-3

CDR3: CASRTGTSTDTQYF
length: 14
D: NA
V: TRBV5-1
J: TRBJ2-3

CDR3: CASSSAVQGANYGYTF
length: 16
D: NA
V: TRBV7-8
J: TRBJ1-2

CDR3: CASSVGGGNQPQHF
length: 14
D: NA
V: TRBV9
J: TRBJ1-5

CDR3: CASSLRGDGGGELFF
length: 15
D: NA
V: TRBV7-3
J: TRBJ2-2

CDR3: CASSMGVGGTRPYEQYF
length: 17
D: NA
V: TRBV19
J: TRBJ2-7

CDR3: CASADGLAGGTDTQYF
length: 16
D: TRBD2
V: TRBV12-5
J: TRBJ2-3

CDR3: CASRHRDRGREQYF
length: 14
D: TRBD1
V: TRBV6-5
J: TRBJ2-7

CDR3: CASSALGGGVTEAFF
length: 15
D: NA
V: TRBV18
J: TRBJ1-1

CDR3: CASSRNTGGSSYNSPLHF
length: 18
D: TRBD1
V: TRBV3-1/TRBV3-2
J: TRBJ1-6

CDR3: CAISESGQGRFQQYF
length: 15
D: TRBD1
V: TRBV10-3
J: TRBJ2-7